This is a list of T cell receptor beta chains from one sample in a study of cytomegalovirus exposure and HLA in healthy donors. Clones were sequenced by immunoSEQ multiplex PCR, and TCRdb holds only the in-frame ones, with some missing. The repertoire consists of 140,000 or so clones, with around a tenth occurring once and the leading ten covering 1.5% to 2%. The sample comprised PBMCs. Every receptor here comes from a male donor in good health and CMV-seronegative. Each CDR3 is given without its conserved first and last residue.

v_call,j_call,cdr3_aa
TRBV5-1,TRBJ2-3,ASSPLGGAADTQY
TRBV19,TRBJ1-5,ASIPPRDREGNQPQH
TRBV4-1,TRBJ1-5,ASSHPDRGNQPQH
TRBV25-1,TRBJ2-7,ASRMRHEQY
TRBV27,TRBJ1-6,ASSSLYNSPLH
TRBV5-6,TRBJ1-4,ASSLRLPGDEKLF
TRBV11-2,TRBJ1-6,ASSLARLSYNSPLH
TRBV21-1,TRBJ2-5,ASSPQVGWFPGEGQETQY
TRBV2,TRBJ2-2,ASQGLAGGEYTGELF
TRBV6-5,TRBJ2-7,ASSRDRQTYEQY
TRBV4-3,TRBJ2-7,ASSPGLASHEQY
TRBV5-8,TRBJ2-7,ASSLGRDAYEQY
TRBV28,TRBJ2-5,ASRRGQETQY
TRBV10-3,TRBJ2-3,AIQRGGTDTQY
TRBV4-3,TRBJ1-1,ASSQIGRGRQEVGAF
TRBV7-9,TRBJ2-1,ASSPLGLAAYNEQF
TRBV10-3,TRBJ2-2,AISEQGMSTGELF